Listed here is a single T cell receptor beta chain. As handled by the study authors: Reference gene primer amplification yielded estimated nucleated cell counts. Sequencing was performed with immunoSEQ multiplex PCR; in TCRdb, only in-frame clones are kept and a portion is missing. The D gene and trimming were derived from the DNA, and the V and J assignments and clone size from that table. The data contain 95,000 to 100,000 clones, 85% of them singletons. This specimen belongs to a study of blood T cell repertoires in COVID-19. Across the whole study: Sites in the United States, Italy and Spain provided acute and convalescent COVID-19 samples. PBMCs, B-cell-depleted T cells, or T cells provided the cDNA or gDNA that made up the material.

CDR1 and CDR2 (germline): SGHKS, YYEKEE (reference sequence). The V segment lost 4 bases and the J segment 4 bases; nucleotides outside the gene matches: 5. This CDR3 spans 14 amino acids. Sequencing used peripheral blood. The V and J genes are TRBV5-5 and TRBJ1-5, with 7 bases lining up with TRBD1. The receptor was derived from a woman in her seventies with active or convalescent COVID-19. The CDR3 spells CASSPDRVNQPQHF. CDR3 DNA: TGTGCCAGCAGCCCCGACAGGGTGAATCAGCCCCAGCATTTT. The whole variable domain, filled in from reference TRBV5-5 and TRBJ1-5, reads DAGVTQSPTHLIKTRGQQVTLRCSPISGHKSVSWYQQVLGQGPQFIFQYYEKEERGRGNFPDRFSARQFPNYSSELNVNALLLGDSALYLCASSPDRVNQPQHFGDGTRLSIL.